A single sample is the source of the 18 T cell receptor beta chains below, sequenced in a study of PD-1 blockade in classical Hodgkin lymphoma. Method: immunoSEQ multiplex PCR; TCRdb's copy keeps in-frame clones and lacks some. The sample records 20,000 or so clones, around four fifths being singletons. Time point noted: cycle 4 day 1 (C4D1), after five to seven weeks of nivolumab. Exposure to brentuximab vedotin varied, and each patient had relapsed following autologous stem cell transplantation. Using magnetic negative selection, the CD4+ T cells were separated out of thawed PBMCs. Specimen: CD4+ T cells from blood, collected before the fourth cycle of nivolumab. These receptors came from a human donor with classical Hodgkin lymphoma.

This chain links TRBV10-3 with TRBJ2-7; 8 nucleotides agree with TRBD2. The junction had 10 bases not matched to a gene; V was cut back by 5 bases and J by 7 bases. The germline gives CDR1 ENHRY, CDR2 SYGVKD. The CDR3 covers 14 residues. CDR3 sequence: CAISILADTREQYF. CDR3 nucleotides: TGTGCCATCAGTATACTAGCGGACACTCGGGAGCAGTACTTC.

The genes are TRBV5-1 and TRBJ2-3, with 7 bases that match TRBD1. This CDR3 has 14 residues. V trimming: 1 base; J trimming: 2 bases; junction bases outside the gene matches: 1. Looked up from germline, CDR1 is SGHRS and CDR2 is YFSETQ. The CDR3 sequence is CASSLTGVTDTQYF. DNA for the CDR3: TGCGCCAGCAGCTTGACAGGGGTCACAGATACGCAGTATTTT.

This chain uses TRBV5-1 with TRBJ1-6, with D unclear. This CDR3 has 14 residues. Germline loops: CDR1 SGHRS, CDR2 YFSETQ. The ends were cut back, 2 bases at V and 10 bases at J, with 13 bases in the middle. The CDR3 region is CASSLDGGLSPLHF. The CDR3 DNA reads TGCGCCAGCAGCTTAGACGGCGGGCTGTCACCCCTCCACTTT.

In this sample, this clone turned up once. The genes are TRBV5-1 and TRBJ2-2, with D possibly TRBD2 on 6 matching bases. This CDR3 spans 14 amino acids. Trimming pared 0 bases from V and 7 bases from J, leaving 10 bases between. CDR1 and CDR2 (germline): SGHRS, YFSETQ. The chain's CDR3 is CASSLALAGGELFF. The CDR3 bases are TGCGCCAGCAGCTTGGCACTAGCTGGCGGGGAGCTGTTTTTT.

The chain employs TRBV18 and TRBJ1-3; possibly TRBD1 for D (6 bases). Germline loops: CDR1 KGHSH, CDR2 LQKENI. Trimming removed 3 bases from V and 0 bases from J, with 12 bases in between. The CDR3 runs 16 residues. CDR3 in amino acids: CASSPTGLSSGNTIYF. CDR3 nucleotide sequence: TGTGCCAGCTCACCGACAGGCCTAAGCTCTGGAAACACCATATATTTT.

The chain employs TRBV5-8 and TRBJ2-3; 8 bases are a match to TRBD1. Unmatched junction bases numbered 2, after V lost 4 bases and J lost 1 base. The length of the CDR3 is 14 residues. Per the germline V gene, CDR1 is SGHTS and CDR2 is YDEGEE. As DNA, the CDR3 is TGTGCCAGCAGCGTGGACAGGGGCACAGATACGCAGTATTTT. It specifies CASSVDRGTDTQYF.

J is TRBJ2-1 and V is TRBV10-3, with 9 bases fitting TRBD1. After removal of 2 bases from V and 9 bases from J, the junction contained 5 bases not matched to a gene. Germline CDR1 reads ENHRY; CDR2 reads SYGVKD. The CDR3 has 14 amino acids. CDR3 in amino acids: CAISEVGQGGEQFF. CDR3 in DNA: TGTGCCATCAGTGAGGTGGGACAGGGAGGTGAGCAGTTCTTC.

The chain carries TRBV5-6 and TRBJ1-1; D remains ambiguous. CDR1 and CDR2 from the germline V gene are SGHDT and YYEEEE. The CDR3 spans 15 residues. The ends were cut back, 6 bases at V and 7 bases at J, with 22 bases in the middle. CDR3 DNA: TGTGCCAGCAACCCGAGAGGGCGCTTAAACTTTGAAGCTTTCTTT. It yields the protein CASNPRGRLNFEAFF.

This clone was recorded only once. The chain joins TRBV30 to TRBJ2-5; D is unclear. Germline CDR1 reads GTSNPN; CDR2 reads SVGIG (reference sequence). The CDR3 has 10 amino acids. Trimming took 1 base from V and 5 from J, leaving 2 bases between them. Here the CDR3 DNA reads TGTGCCTGGAGTGAGGAGACCCAGTACTTC. Translated, it gives CAWSEETQYF.

V and J are TRBV28 and TRBJ1-5; TRBD1 might be the D (5 bases). The CDR3 runs to 11 residues. Trimming left V 6 bases short and J 15 bases short, with 15 bases between. Germline loops: CDR1 MDHEN, CDR2 SYDVKM. DNA of the CDR3: TGTGCCAGCAGGTGGGACCTAAGGTGGCATTTT. It specifies CASRWDLRWHF.

The J gene is TRBJ2-5, the V gene TRBV5-1, with D perhaps matching TRBD1 or TRBD2 (6 bases each). V shed 7 bases and J shed 5 bases, with 21 bases lying between them. Germline V gene data show CDR1 as SGHRS and CDR2 as YFSETQ. The CDR3 extends over 15 amino acids. The CDR3 loop is CASARGGGTGETQYF. CDR3 in DNA: TGCGCCAGCGCGCGGGGTGGGGGCACGGGGGAGACCCAGTACTTC.

The J gene is TRBJ1-1, the V gene TRBV6-1; D remains unclear. The V end was cut by 0 bases, the J end by 7 bases, with 6 bases between. The germline CDR1 and CDR2 sequences are MNHNS and SASEGT. The CDR3 extends over 12 amino acids. CDR3 residues: CASSEAPSEAFF. The CDR3 region has the DNA TGTGCCAGCAGTGAAGCGCCTAGTGAAGCTTTCTTT.

The CDR3: CASSLAAGDYNEQFF. The CDR3 DNA reads TGCGCCAGCAGCTTGGCGGCGGGAGACTACAATGAGCAGTTCTTC. The chain links TRBV5-1 to TRBJ2-1; 7 bases agree with TRBD2. The CDR3 has 15 residues. CDR1 and CDR2 from the germline V gene are SGHRS and YFSETQ. Trimming at V came to 0 bases and at J to 3 bases, leaving 3 bases not matched to a gene.

V gene TRBV30 combines with J gene TRBJ1-5, with D uncertain. The CDR3 runs to 14 residues. Germline V lookup: CDR1 GTSNPN, CDR2 SVGIG (reference sequence). Trimming took off 7 bases at V and 3 bases at J, with 16 bases between the two ends. CDR3 in amino acids: CAYTSGISNQPQHF. The CDR3, as DNA: TGTGCCTACACATCTGGGATATCCAATCAGCCCCAGCATTTT.

The chain links TRBV18 to TRBJ1-6; no firm D call. Per germline, CDR1 KGHSH and CDR2 LQKENI. Trimming cost V 3 bases and J 6 bases, with 3 bases left between them. The CDR3 loop spans 12 amino acids. The CDR3 reads CASSPFNSPLHF. The CDR3 DNA reads as TGTGCCAGCTCACCCTTTAATTCACCCCTCCACTTT. Full variable domain (outside the CDR3, taken from reference TRBV18 and TRBJ1-6): NAGVMQNPRHLVRRRGQEARLRCSPMKGHSHVYWYRQLPEEGLKFMVYLQKENIIDESGMPKERFSAEFPKEGPSILRIQQVVRGDSAAYFCASSPFNSPLHFGNGTRLTVT.

This clone has only a few counts. The chain joins TRBV14 to TRBJ1-1; 11 bases line up with TRBD1. This CDR3 region has 15 residues. Trimming cost V 6 bases and J 3 bases; bases outside gene matches: 6. The germline CDR1 and CDR2 sequences are SGHDN and FVKESK. In nucleotides, the CDR3 is TGTGCCAGCAGGGCCGGGACAGGGGGAGACACTGAAGCTTTCTTT. It is translated as CASRAGTGGDTEAFF.

Written as DNA, the CDR3 is TGCGCCAGCAGGGTCGGACCGGGGAACACTGAAGCTTTCTTT. Protein sequence: CASRVGPGNTEAFF. The chain couples TRBV5-1 to TRBJ1-1; no definite D call. This CDR3 spans 14 amino acids. Deletions cut 5 bases from V and 1 base from J, with 12 bases between. The germline V gene encodes CDR1 SGHRS and CDR2 YFSETQ.

The rearrangement joins TRBV5-6 to TRBJ2-1; 11 nucleotides match TRBD2. CDR1 SGHDT and CDR2 YYEEEE come from the germline V gene. Trimming took 0 bases from V and 3 from J; bases not matched to a gene: 11. This CDR3 has 19 residues. CDR3 DNA sequence: TGTGCCAGCAGCTTGGGAGAGACAAGACTAGCGGGACGCTACAATGAGCAGTTCTTC. Its protein is CASSLGETRLAGRYNEQFF.